This T cell receptor beta chain was sequenced during a study of blood T cells in healthy people across ages. General observations from the study: PBMC samples, being unsorted, prevented any conclusive comparison of naive and antigen-experienced cells.

A J-beta primer mix and a sample-barcoded 5' primer were used in a second PCR of about 6 to 12 cycles. TCRdb fed the 5' RACE reads into MiXCR, producing one record per CDR3 protein. The data contain about 1.1 million distinct CDR3 sequences, roughly two fifths of them singletons. Details on this clonotype: Its antigen is unknown.

V shed 4 bases and J shed 5 bases, with 13 bases lying between them. The CDR3 length is 14 residues. In germline, CDR1 is SGHDT, CDR2 YYEEEE. This rearrangement joins TRBV5-6 to TRBJ2-1; no definite D call. The sample taken for sequencing was blood. This TCR derives from a man between 18 and 35 years old in good health. The CDR3 reads CASSLWTSDNEQFF. The CDR3, as DNA: TGTGCCAGCAGCCTGTGGACCTCAGACAATGAGCAGTTCTTC.